A selection of T cell receptor beta chains follows, all from one sample in a study of post-analysis software for immune sequencing data. Each CDR3 protein is one row after TCRdb ran MiXCR on the PCR reads. Of about 770,000 distinct CDR3 sequences listed, under 60% are singletons. Sequencing was carried out using blood. These receptors all come from a girl aged 10 to 17 with multiple sclerosis. The CDR3 runs from the conserved cysteine through the conserved F or W. A D gene is named only where the DNA matches it firmly. Not all rows give a size; the values are once, few, many and, for expanded clones, a class.

clone_size d_call j_call v_call cdr3_aa cdr3_nt
few - TRBJ2-1 TRBV20-1 CSAHDLSSYEQFF TGCAGTGCCCACGATTTAAGCTCCTACGAGCAGTTCTTC
- - TRBJ2-7 TRBV12-3/TRBV12-4 CASSFMLGRHEQYF TGTGCCAGCAGTTTTATGCTAGGGAGACACGAGCAGTACTTC
few TRBD1 TRBJ1-2 TRBV10-3 CAISESTGAYGYTF TGTGCCATCAGTGAGTCGACAGGGGCCTATGGCTACACCTTC
- - TRBJ1-1 TRBV7-8 CASSSYRDPLGNTEAFF TGTGCCAGCAGCTCCTACAGGGATCCCCTCGGGAACACTGAAGCTTTCTTT
few TRBD1 TRBJ2-7 TRBV7-9 CASSPHSGQGYEQYF TGTGCCAGCAGCCCTCATTCGGGACAGGGATACGAGCAGTACTTC
- TRBD1 TRBJ1-1 TRBV27 CASSFLRTGDGTEAFF TGTGCCAGCAGTTTCCTCCGGACAGGGGACGGCACTGAAGCTTTCTTT
- - TRBJ2-7 TRBV29-1 CSVEDGNYEQYF TGCAGCGTTGAGGACGGGAACTACGAGCAGTACTTC
- - TRBJ2-7 TRBV7-2 CASSPEGWAYEQYF TGTGCCAGCAGCCCCGAGGGGTGGGCCTACGAGCAGTACTTC
few - TRBJ1-2 TRBV6-2/TRBV6-3 CASKGVMDYGYTF TGTGCCAGCAAGGGAGTGATGGACTATGGCTACACCTTC
- - TRBJ1-5 TRBV4-3 CASSQDRGQLLSQHF TGCGCCAGCAGCCAAGATCGCGGACAGCTTCTTTCCCAGCATTTT
few TRBD2 TRBJ2-1 TRBV29-1 CSVVREGFNEQFF TGCAGCGTTGTGAGGGAGGGTTTCAATGAGCAGTTCTTC
- TRBD1 TRBJ2-7 TRBV29-1 CSAGRTGVGEQYF TGCAGCGCCGGTCGGACAGGGGTCGGCGAGCAGTACTTC
few - TRBJ2-7 TRBV20-1 CSASPDSPYEQYF TGCAGTGCTTCACCAGACAGCCCCTACGAGCAGTACTTC
few TRBD1 TRBJ2-5 TRBV5-6 CASSFGRGQETQYF TGTGCCAGCAGCTTCGGCAGGGGGCAAGAGACCCAGTACTTC